The sequence of this T cell receptor beta chain was determined in a study of T cell responses to AZD1222 COVID-19 vaccine. The CDR3 is 13 residues long. Profiled with immunoSEQ multiplex PCR; TCRdb holds only in-frame clones, not every one. The sample includes around 170,000 clones, around 88% of them seen just once. The chain has TRBV12-1 and TRBJ1-1; the D call TRBD1 from the table was never checked on the DNA. TRBV12-1 is marked as a pseudogene. The TCR originated in an adult who received the AZD1222 COVID-19 vaccine. The source was peripheral blood, collected 28 days after the second AZD1222 dose. The CDR3 region is CASSSPGSTSAFF. The DNA for the CDR3 is TGTGCCAGCAGCTCCCCAGGTTCCACCTCTGCTTTCTTT.